What follows is one T cell receptor (beta chain) and its context. Its antigen is currently unknown. Germline V gives CDR1 SGHTS, CDR2 YDEGEE. The CDR3 spans 18 residues. V was pared by 2 bases and J by 6 bases, with 24 bases between. The immunoSEQ assay was v3.0, run at survey level. Generated by immunoSEQ multiplex PCR, the TCRdb table keeps only in-frame clones and is missing some. The sample lists around 13,000 clones, 83% occurring once. The sample is drawn from a study of long-term antiretroviral therapy in people with HIV. At the level of the study: In the earliest collections, sampling predates the 2015 immediate-ART recommendation by about a decade. Study conclusions and caveats: Within the repertoire, clones expanded before ART were dominant at all time points. Older ART regimens were possibly in use when the blood was collected between about 2003 and 2018.

This sample comprised unsorted PBMCs, obtained 3.4 years after starting antiretroviral therapy. This clonotype originated in a man aged 35-49 years with HIV. V is TRBV5-8 and J is TRBJ2-1, with TRBD1 as a possible D gene (5 bases). CDR3 DNA: TGTGCCAGCAGCTTAGGGCCAGGGTTGAAATCGAAGAGCAATGAGCAGTTCTTC. Translating gives CASSLGPGLKSKSNEQFF.